This TCR beta chain was found in a study of blood T cell repertoires in COVID-19 (dated by TCRdb to 2018 to 2021). In the study overall: Collaborator samples came from the United States, Italy and Spain and covered acute and convalescent phases of COVID-19. The samples were drawn from the first 160 participants of the ongoing ImmuneRACE study and from about 1,200 subjects provided by 6 global collaborators. The repertoires were released in a freely available public database meant as a resource for research on the immune response to SARS-CoV-2. Where available, HLA class I and class II types were obtained from metadata supplied by the sample provider rather than from assay-based typing. The dataset comprised deeply sampled blood TCRbeta repertoires from subjects exposed to, actively infected with, or recovered from COVID-19. The material from the prospective study consisted of cDNA or gDNA derived from T cells, B-cell-depleted T cells, or PBMCs. A de-identified subject ID, COVID-19 status, age in years and sex were almost always included in the sample metadata.

The study at large found these results: The quantity of clinical and demographic metadata differed by source and by participant and was supplied without curation.

One collaborating source in Seattle enrolled patients during active infection and followed them longitudinally through the course of disease. The collaborating institutions used their own protocols to collect whole blood in K2EDTA tubes. Collaborator samples were shipped for TCRbeta analysis as frozen whole blood, isolated PBMCs, or DNA extracted from either sample type. As for this clone: It lacks a known antigen. Base-call qualities are not available, and no considerably larger clone is one nucleotide away.

TCRbeta CDR3 regions were amplified from genomic DNA using the immunoSEQ Assay, a bias-controlled multiplex PCR. The study's processing was this. The number of nucleated cells in each sample was estimated by amplification of reference gene primers within the assay. Sequence reads were collapsed and filtered to measure the absolute abundance of every unique TCRbeta CDR3 rearrangement. For each sample, productive Simpson clonality was calculated as the square root of Simpson's diversity index over productive rearrangements. This immuneACCESS table, as held by TCRdb, lists in-frame sequences with V and J called but not all clones. Of the missing ones, under half trace to an unresolved V gene in checked studies; the others have no known cause. Clone size and the V and J calls come from that table; the DNA yielded D and trimming. Across this sample there are around 480,000 clones, with about 87% seen only once. Clones ranked in the top ten supply roughly 12% of the sample.

Based on the germline V gene (reference sequence), the CDR1 and CDR2 sequences are SEHNR and FQNEAQ. After removal of 5 bases from V and 4 bases from J, the junction retains 6 bases not matched to a gene. The CDR3, cysteine through phenylalanine, is 14 amino acids long. Just CDR3 DNA is preserved here, 42 bases in frame from base 1. This TCR was recovered from a woman aged 45-60 years with COVID-19, enrolled during active disease. The receptor chain draws on TRBV7-9 and TRBJ2-3; TRBD1 fits 7 bases in the junction. Specimen: peripheral blood. The DNA reads as follows: TGTGCCAGCAGCACCGGACAGGTTGCAGATACGCAGTATTTT. Translated, this is CASSTGQVADTQYF.